The clone carrying this T cell receptor (beta chain) occurred many times. Its antigen remains unidentified. These data belong to a study of CD8 T cells in ankylosing spondylitis. Study-wide findings and caveats: About 8 highly homologous variants made up a TCR beta motif, and this motif appeared characteristic of ankylosing spondylitis blood. Significantly higher representation of disease-linked clones was reported for matched ankylosing spondylitis synovial fluid. In peripheral blood, disease-linked CD8+ clones occurred at relatively low frequencies.

Germline V gives CDR1 DFQATT, CDR2 SNEGSKA (reference sequence). The CDR3 totals 12 residues. The germline V and J ends were trimmed by 7 bases and 1 base, with 7 bases remaining between them. The authors made TCR beta libraries by quantitative 5'-RACE with molecular barcodes. Using its own MiXCR run on the 5' RACE reads, TCRdb lists one record per CDR3 protein. The sample gives fewer than 650,000 distinct CDR3 sequences, about an eighth of which show up once; nearly 7% is in the top ten. The clonotype originates from a male donor with ankylosing spondylitis. Sequenced input: blood, either unsorted or a sorted T cell fraction (not recorded which). The chain couples TRBV20-1 to TRBJ2-2; D unresolved. CDR3 in DNA: TGCAGTGTTAACAGGAACACCGGGGAGCTGTTTTTT. Its protein product is CSVNRNTGELFF.